What follows are 31 T cell receptor beta chains derived from one specimen sequenced in a study of blood T cell repertoires in COVID-19. TCRdb keeps only in-frame clones here, not all; method: immunoSEQ multiplex PCR. In the table there are more than 110,000 clones, 90% of which are singletons. Sequencing was done on a sample of peripheral blood. All receptors come from a woman older than 75 with acute or convalescent COVID-19.

The rearrangement uses TRBV7-9 and TRBJ1-6; D gene uncertain. The V end lost 6 bases, the J end lost 5 bases, and 8 bases lay between the germline ends. Germline V gene data show CDR1 as SEHNR and CDR2 as FQNEAQ (reference sequence). The CDR3 spans 13 residues. The DNA of the CDR3 is TGTGCCAGCAGTACAGAAAATAATTCACCCCTCCACTTT. The encoded protein is CASSTENNSPLHF.

The V and J genes are TRBV5-6 and TRBJ1-2; D call uncertain. V lost 0 bases and J lost 2, with 5 bases in between. The CDR3 sequence is 13 residues long. Germline lookup yields CDR1 SGHDT and CDR2 YYEEEE. This CDR3 is CASSLERNYGYTF. The CDR3 coding sequence is TGTGCCAGCAGCTTGGAGCGGAACTATGGCTACACCTTC.

The rearrangement joins TRBV7-9 to TRBJ2-7; 10 bases match TRBD1. From germline, CDR1 is SEHNR and CDR2 FQNEAQ (reference sequence). The length of the CDR3 is 16 residues. Losses at the gene ends were 3 bases for V and 1 base for J; bases not matched to a gene: 6. For the CDR3, the DNA is TGTGCCAGCAGCTTGGGGGACAGGGGCAAATCCTACGAGCAGTACTTC. Translation: CASSLGDRGKSYEQYF.

The chain uses TRBV30 and TRBJ2-2; 7 bases align to TRBD1. Unmatched junction bases numbered 4, after V lost 3 bases and J lost 0 bases. This CDR3 is 15 amino acids long. CDR1 is GTSNPN and CDR2 is SVGIG in the germline V gene (reference sequence). The CDR3 sequence is CAWRLDRANTGELFF. Written as DNA, the CDR3 is TGTGCCTGGAGGCTAGACAGGGCGAACACCGGGGAGCTGTTTTTT.

The chain combines TRBV11-2 with TRBJ2-1; 16 bases agree with TRBD2. Per germline, CDR1 SGHAT and CDR2 FQNNGV. The ends lost 8 bases at V and 6 bases at J; junction bases unmatched: 10. CDR3 length equals 17 residues. The CDR3 DNA reads as TGTGCCAGCTCCCAGCGGGGACTAGCGGGGGGGCTCAATGAGCAGTTCTTC. Translated, it gives CASSQRGLAGGLNEQFF.

This sequence joins TRBV5-4 and TRBJ2-7; D is uncertain. Germline V gene data show CDR1 as SGHNT and CDR2 as YYREEE (reference sequence). The CDR3 is 15 amino acids. V was pared by 1 base and J by 2 bases, with 13 bases between. The CDR3: CASSLQPGNAYEQYF. DNA of the CDR3: TGTGCCAGCAGCTTGCAGCCAGGCAATGCCTACGAGCAGTACTTC.

This chain links TRBV18 with TRBJ1-2; TRBD1 might be the D (6 bases). The germline V gene encodes CDR1 KGHSH and CDR2 LQKENI. The CDR3 runs to 16 residues. V was cut by 4 bases and J by 3 bases, with 18 bases left in between. CDR3 DNA: TGTGCCAGCTCACTTCGGGAGGGGGGAATGGACTATGGCTACACCTTC. Its protein is CASSLREGGMDYGYTF.

The V call is TRBV30, the J call TRBJ2-5; tentative D call: TRBD2 (5 bases). Deletions cut 4 bases from V and 5 bases from J, with 17 bases between. This CDR3 spans 14 amino acids. CDR1 and CDR2 from the germline V gene are GTSNPN and SVGIG (reference sequence). CDR3 coding DNA: TGTGCCTGGACGGGGAGCCCTACGGGGGAGACCCAGTACTTC. This translates into CAWTGSPTGETQYF. The whole variable domain, remainder taken from reference TRBV30 and TRBJ2-5, is SQTIHQWPATLVQPVGSPLSLECTVEGTSNPNLYWYRQAAGRGLQLLFYSVGIGQISSEVPQNLSASRPQDRQFILSSKKLLLSDSGFYLCAWTGSPTGETQYFGPGTRLLVL.

The chain has TRBV12-3 or TRBV12-4 and TRBJ1-1; 9 positions agree with TRBD1. The V and J ends lost 4 bases and 4 bases, in that order; junction bases with no gene match: 1. The length of the CDR3 is 13 residues. The CDR3 sequence is CASSSTGGTEAFF. CDR3 nucleotide sequence: TGTGCCAGCAGTTCGACAGGGGGCACTGAAGCTTTCTTT.

The genes are TRBV4-1 and TRBJ1-4; a possible D gene is TRBD1 (6 bases). The CDR3 covers 14 residues. CDR1 is MGHRA and CDR2 is YSYEKL in the germline V gene. Trimming stripped 1 base from V and 8 bases from J, with 11 bases between. The CDR3 DNA is TGCGCCAGCAGCCAAGGCCCAGGGGAGGAAAAACTGTTTTTT. Translating gives CASSQGPGEEKLFF.

This clone was observed a handful of times. This rearrangement joins TRBV11-3 to TRBJ1-3; D is uncertain. Per the germline V gene, CDR1 is SGHNT and CDR2 is YENEEA. This CDR3 is 15 amino acids long. The ends were cut back, 2 bases at V and 0 bases at J, with 8 bases in the middle. CDR3 DNA sequence: TGTGCCAGCAGCTTACAATACGGCTCTGGAAACACCATATATTTT. It specifies CASSLQYGSGNTIYF.

The chain carries TRBV7-2 and TRBJ2-2; D not resolved. Germline CDR1 reads SGHTA; CDR2 reads FQGNSA. V was shortened by 1 base and J by 4 bases, with 4 bases between the two germline ends. The CDR3 totals 13 residues. CDR3 loop: CASSLVRTGELFF. Here the CDR3 DNA reads TGTGCCAGCAGCTTAGTCCGCACCGGGGAGCTGTTTTTT.

In nucleotides, the CDR3 is TGCGCCAGCAGCTTGGATGCGGGTAACACTGAAGCTTTCTTT. It encodes CASSLDAGNTEAFF. The chain uses TRBV5-1 and TRBJ1-1; D gene uncertain. V lost 0 bases to trimming and J lost 2 bases, with 8 bases between them. This CDR3 comprises 14 residues. Germline CDR1 is SGHRS and CDR2 is YFSETQ.

This chain connects TRBV7-6 to TRBJ2-5; tentative D call: TRBD1 (5 bases). Germline V lookup: CDR1 SGHVS, CDR2 FNYEAQ. Trimming shortened V by 1 base and J by 6 bases, and 15 bases separated the two germline ends. The CDR3 has 15 residues. CDR3 protein: CASSLEPGPLQTQYF. The CDR3 DNA reads TGTGCCAGCAGCTTAGAGCCAGGGCCTCTGCAGACCCAGTACTTC.

The CDR3 DNA sequence: TGTGCCAGCAGCTTACGAGGAACTACTAATGAAAAACTGTTTTTT. Translating it yields CASSLRGTTNEKLFF. The chain couples TRBV7-9 to TRBJ1-4, with D unresolved. Germline V gene lookup returns CDR1 SEHNR and CDR2 FQNEAQ (reference sequence). Trimming took 2 bases from V and 2 from J, leaving 9 bases between them. The CDR3 runs to 15 residues.

The J gene is TRBJ2-2, the V gene TRBV19; 8 positions match TRBD1. CDR1 and CDR2 (germline): LNHDA, SQIVND (reference sequence). Trimming at V came to 0 bases and at J to 6 bases, leaving 0 bases not matched to a gene. The CDR3 has 14 residues. The CDR3 region has the DNA TGTGCCAGTAGTATAGACAGGGGGCCCGGGGAGCTGTTTTTT. This translates into CASSIDRGPGELFF.

The rearrangement links TRBV5-1 to TRBJ1-2; D might be TRBD1 (5 bases). Trimming took 5 bases from V and 2 from J, leaving 22 bases between them. There are 17 residues in the CDR3. Germline V gene data show CDR1 as SGHRS and CDR2 as YFSETQ. This chain's CDR3 is CASRRDAVGGGNYGYTF. CDR3 sequence (DNA): TGCGCCAGCAGGCGGGACGCGGTCGGTGGAGGGAACTATGGCTACACCTTC.

The chain recombines TRBV4-2 with TRBJ1-2; 7 bases match TRBD1. V lost 2 bases and J lost 3; bases outside the gene matches: 0. Germline values: CDR1 LGHNA, CDR2 YNFKEQ. The length of the CDR3 is 13 residues. In nucleotides, the CDR3 is TGTGCCAGCAGCCAAACAGGGGACTATGGCTACACCTTC. Encoded protein: CASSQTGDYGYTF.

CDR3 region: CATSERGRNQPQHF. CDR3 bases: TGTGCCACCAGTGAGAGGGGGCGAAATCAGCCCCAGCATTTT. The rearrangement uses TRBV24-1 and TRBJ1-5; 7 bases line up with TRBD1. The CDR3 has 14 residues. Germline values: CDR1 KGHDR, CDR2 SFDVKD. Trimming removed 4 bases from V and 4 bases from J; junction bases left unmatched: 3.

V gene TRBV2 combines with J gene TRBJ1-1; 7 bases map to TRBD1. Unmatched junction bases numbered 10, after V lost 6 bases and J lost 0 bases. CDR1 is SNHLY and CDR2 is FYNNEI in the germline V gene. The CDR3 has 16 residues. The CDR3 region has the DNA TGTGCCAGCAGACAAGGGACAGCCCCAATGAACACTGAAGCTTTCTTT. It yields the protein CASRQGTAPMNTEAFF.

The chain uses TRBV7-9 and TRBJ1-3; TRBD1 aligns across 8 bases. From germline, CDR1 is SEHNR and CDR2 FQNEAQ (reference sequence). CDR3 length: 15 amino acids. J lost 4 bases, V lost 5 bases, and 7 bases had no gene match. This CDR3 is CASSQRTGRGNTIYF. The CDR3 nucleotides read TGTGCCAGCAGCCAACGGACAGGGAGGGGAAACACCATATATTTT.

The V call is TRBV11-2, the J call TRBJ2-3; D gene unclear. Germline assignment: CDR1 SGHAT and CDR2 FQNNGV. V was clipped by 1 base and J by 5 bases, with 7 bases between them. The CDR3 has 13 residues. For the CDR3, the DNA is TGTGCCAGCAGCTTAGTAGGCGGAGATACGCAGTATTTT. Translating it yields CASSLVGGDTQYF.

The gene calls are TRBV6-1 and TRBJ1-2, with TRBD1 identical over 11 bases. V lost 4 bases and J lost 4; bases outside the gene matches: 11. The CDR3 consists of 17 residues. Germline CDR1 and CDR2: MNHNS and SASEGT. The CDR3 DNA reads TGTGCCAGCAGTGTCCGGGACAGGGGGAGTGTCGGCTATGGCTACACCTTC. It translates to CASSVRDRGSVGYGYTF.

Worth noting for this clone: The sample holds other DNA sequences that translate to the same CDR3. This chain connects TRBV5-1 to TRBJ1-1, with a weak D call TRBD1 (6 bases). The CDR3 extends over 14 amino acids. V was trimmed by 3 bases and J by 0 bases, leaving 9 bases between them. CDR1 and CDR2 from the germline V gene are SGHRS and YFSETQ. CDR3 DNA sequence: TGCGCCAGCAGCTCCCAGGGGATGAACACTGAAGCTTTCTTT. Its translation: CASSSQGMNTEAFF.

The CDR3 here is CASSRGQGGEKLFF. Here the CDR3 DNA reads TGTGCCAGTAGTAGAGGACAGGGTGGAGAAAAACTGTTTTTT. V usage is TRBV19 and J usage is TRBJ1-4, with 8 positions matching TRBD1. The ends lost 4 bases at V and 8 bases at J; junction bases unmatched: 6. CDR3 length: 14 amino acids. Germline loops: CDR1 LNHDA, CDR2 SQIVND (reference sequence).

This chain connects TRBV14 to TRBJ1-1; TRBD1 aligns across 8 bases. V gave up 1 base and J gave up 1 base; unmatched junction bases: 2. The CDR3 sequence is 15 residues long. Germline CDR1 SGHDN, CDR2 FVKESK. The CDR3 DNA is TGTGCCAGCAGCCAAGGACAGGGGCGGAACACTGAAGCTTTCTTT. Protein: CASSQGQGRNTEAFF.

The chain combines TRBV7-3 with TRBJ2-1, with D perhaps TRBD2 (5 bases). V shed 10 bases and J shed 9 bases, with 19 bases lying between them. The CDR3 has 13 residues. Germline V gives CDR1 SGHTA, CDR2 FQGTGA. The CDR3 DNA reads TGTGCCACTCGGGCGGGCCCAGTTGGTGAGCAGTTCTTC. Amino acids: CATRAGPVGEQFF.

As concerns this clone: The sample contains more than one DNA sequence encoding this CDR3. The chain joins TRBV10-3 to TRBJ1-2; D gene unclear. The germline V and J ends were trimmed by 2 bases and 7 bases, with 5 bases remaining between them. This CDR3 comprises 11 residues. The germline V gene encodes CDR1 ENHRY and CDR2 SYGVKD. CDR3 sequence reads: CAISEGSGYTF. The CDR3 DNA reads as TGTGCCATCAGTGAGGGTAGTGGCTACACCTTC.

The chain recombines TRBV11-2 with TRBJ2-5, with 9 bases that match TRBD2. The ends lost 2 bases at V and 5 bases at J; junction bases unmatched: 3. In germline, CDR1 is SGHAT, CDR2 FQNNGV. CDR3 length: 14 residues. In nucleotides, the CDR3 is TGTGCCAGCAGCTTAAGCGGGGGGCTGGAGACCCAGTACTTC. As protein: CASSLSGGLETQYF.

V usage is TRBV12-3 or TRBV12-4 and J usage is TRBJ2-4; the D gene is possibly TRBD1 (6 bases). V shed 4 bases and J shed 9 bases, with 10 bases lying between them. CDR3 length: 12 amino acids. The CDR3 region is CASSSQGIIQYF. CDR3 DNA sequence: TGTGCCAGCAGTTCACAGGGTATCATTCAGTACTTC.

The chain carries TRBV7-2 and TRBJ1-5; D is unclear. This CDR3 contains 15 residues. Germline assignment: CDR1 SGHTA and CDR2 FQGNSA. Deletions cut 1 base from V and 0 bases from J, with 7 bases between. The CDR3 DNA sequence: TGTGCCAGCAGCTTAGACCGGGGTAGCAATCAGCCCCAGCATTTT. It is translated as CASSLDRGSNQPQHF.